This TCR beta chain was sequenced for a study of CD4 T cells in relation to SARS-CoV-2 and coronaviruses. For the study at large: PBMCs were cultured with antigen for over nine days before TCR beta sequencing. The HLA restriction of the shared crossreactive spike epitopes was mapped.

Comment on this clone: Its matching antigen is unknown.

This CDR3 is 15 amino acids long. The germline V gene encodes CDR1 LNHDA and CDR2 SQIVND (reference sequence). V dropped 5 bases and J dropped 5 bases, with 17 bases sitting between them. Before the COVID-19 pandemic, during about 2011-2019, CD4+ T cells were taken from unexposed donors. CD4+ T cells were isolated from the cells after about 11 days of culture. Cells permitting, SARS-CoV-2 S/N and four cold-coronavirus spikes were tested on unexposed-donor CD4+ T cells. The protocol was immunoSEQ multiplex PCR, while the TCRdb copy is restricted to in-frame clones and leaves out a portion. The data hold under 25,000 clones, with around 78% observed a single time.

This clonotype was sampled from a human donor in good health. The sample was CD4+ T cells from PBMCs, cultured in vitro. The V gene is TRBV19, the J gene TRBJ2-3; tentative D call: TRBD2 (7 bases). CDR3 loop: CASSPVAGEGDTQYF. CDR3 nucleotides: TGTGCCAGTAGTCCCGTGGCAGGGGAGGGAGATACGCAGTATTTT. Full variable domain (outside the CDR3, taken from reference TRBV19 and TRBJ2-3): DGGITQSPKYLFRKEGQNVTLSCEQNLNHDAMYWYRQDPGQGLRLIYYSQIVNDFQKGDIAEGYSVSREKKESFPLTVTSAQKNPTAFYLCASSPVAGEGDTQYFGPGTRLTVL.